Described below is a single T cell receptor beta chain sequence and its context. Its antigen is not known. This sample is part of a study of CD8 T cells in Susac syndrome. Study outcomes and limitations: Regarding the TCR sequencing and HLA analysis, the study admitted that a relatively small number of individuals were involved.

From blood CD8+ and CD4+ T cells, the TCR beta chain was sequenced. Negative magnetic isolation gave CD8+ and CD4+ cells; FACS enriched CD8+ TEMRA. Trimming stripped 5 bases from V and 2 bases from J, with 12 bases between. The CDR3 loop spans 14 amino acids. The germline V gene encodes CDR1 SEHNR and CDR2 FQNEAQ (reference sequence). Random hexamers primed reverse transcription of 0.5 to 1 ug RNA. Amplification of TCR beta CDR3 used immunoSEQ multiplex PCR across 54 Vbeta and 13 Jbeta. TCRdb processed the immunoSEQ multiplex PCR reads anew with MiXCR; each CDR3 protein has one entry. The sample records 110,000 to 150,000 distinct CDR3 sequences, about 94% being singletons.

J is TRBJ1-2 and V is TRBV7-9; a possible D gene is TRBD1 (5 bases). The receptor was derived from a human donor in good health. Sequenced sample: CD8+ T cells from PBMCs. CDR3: CASSPSGRNYGYTF. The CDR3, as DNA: TGTGCCAGCAGCCCCTCGGGACGGAACTATGGCTACACCTTC.